This T cell receptor beta chain is drawn from a study of CD8 T cells in Susac syndrome. With random hexamers, reverse transcription was performed on roughly 0.45 to 1 ug of RNA. One entry per CDR3 protein results from TCRdb running MiXCR on the immunoSEQ multiplex PCR reads. This table has more than 70,000 distinct CDR3 sequences, roughly 95% appearing once. The CDR3 runs 12 residues. V lost 3 bases and J lost 7, with 10 bases in between. Per the germline V gene, CDR1 is SGDLS and CDR2 is YYNGEE. With regard to this clonotype: Its target is unknown.

General study results and limits: In TEMRA cells and active patients, CD8+ clonal expansion in Susac reached its peak.

Sequenced sample: CD8+ T cells from PBMCs. The TCR originated in a human donor with Susac syndrome. The rearrangement joins TRBV9 to TRBJ1-2; D may be TRBD1 (5 bases). CDR3 in amino acids: CASSDYTGGYTF. In nucleotides, the CDR3 is TGTGCCAGCAGCGACTACACAGGTGGCTACACCTTC.